This TCR beta chain comes out of a study of blood T cell repertoires in COVID-19. Looking at the study overall: Sites across the United States, Italy and Spain contributed samples from acute and convalescent COVID-19. T cells, B-cell-depleted T cells, or PBMCs supplied cDNA or gDNA.

Looked up from germline, CDR1 is SEHNR and CDR2 is FQNEAQ (reference sequence). With 5 bases clipped from V and 7 bases from J, the junction kept 7 bases outside the gene matches. This CDR3 is built from 15 residues. During active infection, Seattle patients enrolled and were then monitored through disease. How the authors handled the data: By means of reference gene primer amplification, nucleated cell counts were estimated. Data came from immunoSEQ multiplex PCR; TCRdb stores just in-frame clones and leaves some out. V, J and clone size reflect that table, while D and trimming were determined from the DNA. The sample lists roughly 350,000 clones, approximately 87% occurring once.

The chain links TRBV7-9 to TRBJ1-4, with 10 bases that match TRBD1. This receptor was taken from a woman aged 45-60 years with COVID-19, enrolled during active disease. Sequenced sample: peripheral blood. CDR3 loop: CASSSRDRGGEKLFF. The CDR3 region has the DNA TGTGCCAGCAGCAGCCGGGACAGGGGAGGTGAAAAACTGTTTTTT.